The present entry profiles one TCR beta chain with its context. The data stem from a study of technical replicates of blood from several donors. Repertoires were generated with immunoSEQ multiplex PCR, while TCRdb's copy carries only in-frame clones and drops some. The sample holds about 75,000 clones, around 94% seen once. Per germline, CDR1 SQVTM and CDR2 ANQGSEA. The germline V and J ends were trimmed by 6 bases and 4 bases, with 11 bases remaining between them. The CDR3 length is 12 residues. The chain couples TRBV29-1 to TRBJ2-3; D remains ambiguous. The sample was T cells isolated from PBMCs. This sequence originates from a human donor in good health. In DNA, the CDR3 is TGCAGCGTGTTAGATTATTCAGATACGCAGTATTTT. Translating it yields CSVLDYSDTQYF.